A selection of T cell receptor beta chains follows, all from one sample in a study of blood T cell repertoires in COVID-19. Assay used: immunoSEQ multiplex PCR; TCRdb lists only in-frame clones, some missing. The table records around 500,000 clones, roughly 88% of them present only once. The source material was peripheral blood. The receptor source for this set is a human donor in a cohort sampled during active COVID-19. CDR3s include the opening cysteine and the closing phenylalanine or tryptophan. A D gene is named only where the DNA matches it firmly. The listing skips clone size in some rows; elsewhere it reads once, few, many or a size class.

abundance: .; v_gene: TRBV7-9; j_gene: TRBJ1-5; d_gene: .; CDR3aa: CASRNGTSNQPQHF; CDR3nt: TGTGCCAGCAGAAATGGGACAAGCAATCAGCCCCAGCATTTT
abundance: once; v_gene: TRBV29-1; j_gene: TRBJ2-1; d_gene: .; CDR3aa: CSVEASRGTYNEQFF; CDR3nt: TGCAGCGTTGAAGCCAGCCGGGGGACCTACAATGAGCAGTTCTTC
abundance: .; v_gene: TRBV11-2; j_gene: TRBJ1-5; d_gene: TRBD1; CDR3aa: CASSLGSGQGQPQHF; CDR3nt: TGTGCCAGCAGCTTAGGGTCGGGACAGGGTCAGCCCCAGCATTTT
abundance: once; v_gene: TRBV29-1; j_gene: TRBJ2-1; d_gene: TRBD2; CDR3aa: CSVATSGYNEQFF; CDR3nt: TGCAGCGTTGCGACTAGCGGGTACAATGAGCAGTTCTTC
abundance: .; v_gene: TRBV28; j_gene: TRBJ1-4; d_gene: .; CDR3aa: CASRTDYEKLFF; CDR3nt: TGTGCCAGCAGGACAGATTATGAAAAACTGTTTTTT
abundance: .; v_gene: TRBV24-1; j_gene: TRBJ2-2; d_gene: TRBD1; CDR3aa: CATRGQGRTGELFF; CDR3nt: TGTGCCACCAGGGGACAGGGGCGGACCGGGGAGCTGTTTTTT
abundance: few; v_gene: TRBV28; j_gene: TRBJ2-7; d_gene: .; CDR3aa: CASRGGYEQYF; CDR3nt: TGTGCCAGCAGGGGGGGCTACGAGCAGTACTTC
abundance: .; v_gene: TRBV10-3; j_gene: TRBJ1-2; d_gene: .; CDR3aa: CATLVGGTVYGYTF; CDR3nt: TGTGCCACCCTCGTGGGGGGAACTGTTTATGGCTACACCTTC
abundance: once; v_gene: TRBV12-3/TRBV12-4; j_gene: TRBJ1-2; d_gene: .; CDR3aa: CASRPIPTGGYTF; CDR3nt: TGTGCCAGCAGACCCATTCCTACGGGTGGCTACACCTTC
abundance: few; v_gene: TRBV9; j_gene: TRBJ1-1; d_gene: .; CDR3aa: CASSVQVNTEAFF; CDR3nt: TGTGCCAGCAGCGTCCAGGTGAACACTGAAGCTTTCTTT
abundance: few; v_gene: TRBV7-3; j_gene: TRBJ1-1; d_gene: TRBD1; CDR3aa: CASSLQGANTEAFF; CDR3nt: TGTGCCAGCAGCTTACAGGGGGCAAACACTGAAGCTTTCTTT
abundance: .; v_gene: TRBV6-5; j_gene: TRBJ2-2; d_gene: TRBD2; CDR3aa: CASSYWTSGNTGELFF; CDR3nt: TGTGCCAGCAGTTACTGGACTAGCGGGAACACCGGGGAGCTGTTTTTT
abundance: .; v_gene: TRBV28; j_gene: TRBJ2-7; d_gene: TRBD2; CDR3aa: CASRLSGAGGPSREQYF; CDR3nt: TGTGCCAGCAGACTATCCGGAGCGGGAGGGCCCTCAAGAGAGCAGTACTTC
abundance: .; v_gene: TRBV7-3; j_gene: TRBJ2-1; d_gene: .; CDR3aa: CASSLSDNEQFF; CDR3nt: TGTGCCAGCAGCTTATCAGACAATGAGCAGTTCTTC
abundance: .; v_gene: TRBV13; j_gene: TRBJ2-4; d_gene: TRBD2; CDR3aa: CASSSQGSGRAETKNIQYF; CDR3nt: TGTGCCAGCAGCTCCCAGGGTAGCGGGAGGGCCGAAACCAAAAACATTCAGTACTTC
abundance: .; v_gene: TRBV2; j_gene: TRBJ1-3; d_gene: .; CDR3aa: CASSDLGGYSGNTIYF; CDR3nt: TGTGCCAGCAGTGATCTGGGGGGGTACTCTGGAAACACCATATATTTT
abundance: .; v_gene: TRBV27; j_gene: TRBJ2-7; d_gene: TRBD2; CDR3aa: CASSLGLAGAYEQYF; CDR3nt: TGTGCCAGCAGTCTCGGACTAGCGGGAGCCTACGAGCAGTACTTC
abundance: .; v_gene: TRBV7-2; j_gene: TRBJ2-3; d_gene: TRBD1; CDR3aa: CASSLEQGSPDTQYF; CDR3nt: TGTGCCAGCAGCTTAGAACAGGGGAGTCCAGATACGCAGTATTTT
abundance: .; v_gene: TRBV5-6; j_gene: TRBJ1-1; d_gene: .; CDR3aa: CASSLDPGSISEAFF; CDR3nt: TGTGCCAGCAGCTTGGATCCAGGCTCAATTTCTGAAGCTTTCTTT
abundance: .; v_gene: TRBV7-6; j_gene: TRBJ2-1; d_gene: TRBD2; CDR3aa: CASSLGGREMDEQFF; CDR3nt: TGTGCCAGCAGCTTAGGCGGGCGGGAGATGGATGAGCAGTTCTTC
abundance: .; v_gene: TRBV30; j_gene: TRBJ1-5; d_gene: TRBD1; CDR3aa: CAWAGQGNQPQHF; CDR3nt: TGTGCCTGGGCAGGACAGGGCAATCAGCCCCAGCATTTT
abundance: .; v_gene: TRBV28; j_gene: TRBJ1-2; d_gene: TRBD1; CDR3aa: CASTTGDYGYTF; CDR3nt: TGTGCCAGTACGACAGGGGACTATGGCTACACCTTC
abundance: .; v_gene: TRBV5-4; j_gene: TRBJ2-6; d_gene: .; CDR3aa: CASSLPKQGSGANVLTF; CDR3nt: TGTGCCAGCAGCTTGCCCAAACAGGGCTCTGGGGCCAACGTCCTGACTTTC
abundance: once; v_gene: TRBV28; j_gene: TRBJ1-3; d_gene: TRBD1; CDR3aa: CASNWASAGGGGNTIYF; CDR3nt: TGTGCCAGCAATTGGGCCTCGGCAGGGGGCGGTGGAAACACCATATATTTT
abundance: .; v_gene: TRBV14; j_gene: TRBJ2-5; d_gene: TRBD1; CDR3aa: CASSQRQGSIGTQYF; CDR3nt: TGTGCCAGCAGCCAGCGACAGGGGAGTATAGGAACCCAGTACTTC
abundance: .; v_gene: TRBV30; j_gene: TRBJ2-7; d_gene: .; CDR3aa: CAWSSNTGTSILSYEQYF; CDR3nt: TGTGCCTGGAGCTCGAATACCGGGACAAGTATTCTCTCCTACGAGCAGTACTTC